This entry is about one T cell receptor beta chain. Trimming removed 6 bases from V and 5 bases from J, with 16 bases in between. The length of the CDR3 is 14 residues. Germline assignment: CDR1 MDHEN and CDR2 SYDVKM. The entry originates in a study of technical replicates of blood from several donors. Data came from immunoSEQ multiplex PCR; TCRdb stores just in-frame clones and leaves some out. The sample lists approximately 79,000 clones; around 94% were seen once. This receptor was taken from a human donor in good health. The sequenced sample was T cells isolated from PBMCs. The rearrangement joins TRBV28 to TRBJ1-1; D unclear. The CDR3 coding sequence is TGTGCCAGCAGCCCTGGGAACGGAGGGACTGAAGCTTTCTTT. Its translation: CASSPGNGGTEAFF.